This T cell receptor beta chain originates from a study of CD8 T cells in ankylosing spondylitis. The CDR3 extends over 14 amino acids. Per germline, CDR1 SGHTA and CDR2 FQGNSA. Trimming at V came to 10 bases and at J to 3 bases, leaving 9 bases not matched to a gene. This clonotype was seen many times. TCRdb recomputed calls from the 5' RACE reads with MiXCR, one row per CDR3 protein. The data show around 130,000 distinct CDR3 sequences, 9.3% seen once. J is TRBJ2-1 and V is TRBV7-2; 7 nucleotides line up with TRBD2. The source is a male donor with ankylosing spondylitis or in good health (not recorded which). The sample was blood, either unsorted or a sorted T cell fraction (not recorded which). CDR3 sequence reads: CATPGVAGYNEQFF. Written as DNA, the CDR3 is TGTGCCACCCCCGGTGTAGCGGGCTACAATGAGCAGTTCTTC.